This TCR beta chain is drawn from a study of blood T cell repertoires in COVID-19. CDR1 is SNHLY, CDR2 FYNNEI, per germline. V was pared by 4 bases and J by 7 bases, with 4 bases between. The CDR3 is made up of 11 amino acids. Produced via immunoSEQ multiplex PCR; TCRdb's table is partial and in-frame only. The sample records roughly 240,000 clones, approximately 80% being singletons. Material for sequencing was peripheral blood. The sequence was obtained from a man in his forties who had recovered from COVID-19. The rearrangement uses TRBV2 and TRBJ2-2; D ambiguous. CDR3 protein: CASSANGELFF. The CDR3 DNA reads TGTGCCAGCAGTGCAAACGGGGAGCTGTTTTTT.